What follows are 19 T cell receptor beta chains derived from one specimen sequenced in a study of T-cell memory formation after mild COVID-19. A single record per CDR3 protein comes from TCRdb applying MiXCR to the 5' RACE reads. Seen here are about 57,000 distinct CDR3 sequences, approximately 12% observed once, and the top ten hold about 22%. Sequencing was done on a sample of PBMCs or a T cell subset sorted from them (not recorded which). These receptors were collected from a man between 18 and 35 years old who had mild COVID-19 (a few samples of this study predate the infection). Cell type and time point are not known.

There are many counts of this clonotype. This chain joins TRBV19 and TRBJ1-1; D unclear. Trimming removed 0 bases at V and 5 bases at J, with 10 bases between. The CDR3 loop spans 14 amino acids. Germline V gene lookup returns CDR1 LNHDA and CDR2 SQIVND (reference sequence). CDR3 bases: TGTGCCAGTAGTATAGATCGAAGGTGGACTGAAGCTTTCTTT. Translated, it gives CASSIDRRWTEAFF.

In its sample, this clonotype was seen many times. The chain couples TRBV5-1 to TRBJ1-2, with D possibly TRBD1 on 6 matching bases. The CDR3 is 14 residues long. The germline gives CDR1 SGHRS, CDR2 YFSETQ. With 4 bases removed from V and 3 bases from J, the gap between germline ends came to 13 bases. CDR3 residues: CASSPGVVYYGYTF. The CDR3 coding sequence is TGCGCCAGCAGCCCAGGGGTGGTTTACTATGGCTACACCTTC.

This clonotype has only a few counts. This sequence joins TRBV9 and TRBJ2-2; no reliable D call. V was trimmed by 0 bases and J by 4 bases, leaving 4 bases between them. This CDR3 spans 13 amino acids. The germline V gene encodes CDR1 SGDLS and CDR2 YYNGEE. The CDR3 protein is CASSVVATGELFF. Here the CDR3 DNA reads TGTGCCAGCAGCGTAGTAGCCACCGGGGAGCTGTTTTTT.

This chain connects TRBV7-2 to TRBJ2-4; D call uncertain. V was trimmed by 5 bases and J by 0 bases, leaving 17 bases between them. Germline loops: CDR1 SGHTA, CDR2 FQGNSA. This CDR3 comprises 17 residues. CDR3 DNA: TGTGCCAGCAGCCTACGGCAGTCGGGTGTAGCCAAAAACATTCAGTACTTC. This gives the protein CASSLRQSGVAKNIQYF.

This clonotype was picked up many times. The V call is TRBV25-1, the J call TRBJ1-5; possibly TRBD1 for D (6 bases). CDR1 is MGHDK, CDR2 SYGVNS, per germline. This CDR3 is built from 16 residues. The ends were cut back, 3 bases at V and 0 bases at J, with 12 bases in the middle. As DNA, the CDR3 is TGTGCCAGCAGTGAGGACAGTGAGTATAGCAATCAGCCCCAGCATTTT. It encodes CASSEDSEYSNQPQHF.

This clonotype was observed a handful of times. V usage is TRBV20-1 and J usage is TRBJ2-1, with TRBD2 matching 14 bases. Germline lookup yields CDR1 DFQATT and CDR2 SNEGSKA (reference sequence). The trim removed 5 bases at V and 9 bases at J, leaving 6 bases unmatched. CDR3 length equals 14 residues. CDR3 protein: CSASGTSGGTEQFF. The DNA of the CDR3 is TGCAGTGCTTCCGGGACTAGCGGGGGTACTGAGCAGTTCTTC.

In its sample, this clonotype was seen many times. The chain uses TRBV6-6 and TRBJ2-7; 7 bases are a match to TRBD1. V gave up 0 bases and J gave up 5 bases; unmatched junction bases: 13. CDR1 MNHNY and CDR2 SVGAGI come from the germline V gene (reference sequence). The length of the CDR3 is 17 residues. In DNA, the CDR3 is TGTGCCAGCAGTTACTCGGGGCCCCAGGGGGTTTACCACGAGCAGTACTTC. Translating it yields CASSYSGPQGVYHEQYF.

A remark on this clonotype: This could be a read error, since a much larger clone is one nucleotide away. The chain employs TRBV29-1 and TRBJ2-7, with a weak D call TRBD1 (6 bases). Trimming shortened V by 5 bases and J by 6 bases, and 17 bases separated the two germline ends. The germline V gene encodes CDR1 SQVTM and CDR2 ANQGSEA. This CDR3 has 13 amino acids. In DNA, the CDR3 is TGCAGCGTTACACCCACAGGGATCAGCGAGCAGTACTTC. Its protein is CSVTPTGISEQYF.

The rearrangement uses TRBV12-3 or TRBV12-4 and TRBJ2-4, with 7 bases lining up with TRBD1. V lost 5 bases and J lost 3; bases outside the gene matches: 10. This CDR3 contains 16 residues. The CDR3 nucleotides are TGTGCCAGCAGTACCACAGGGGAGAGGGGCAAAAACATTCAGTACTTC. It codes for CASSTTGERGKNIQYF.

This clonotype was observed a handful of times. A much larger clone differs from this one at a single base, so this may be a read error. This chain uses TRBV7-2 with TRBJ2-3; D ambiguous. The germline V gene has CDR1 SGHTA and CDR2 FQGNSA. The CDR3 is 12 amino acids. V gave up 6 bases and J gave up 4 bases, with 8 bases separating them. DNA of the CDR3: TGTGCCAGCAGGGCGCAATCAGATACGCAGTATTTT. Translating it yields CASRAQSDTQYF.

This clonotype was observed a handful of times. The chain recombines TRBV7-2 with TRBJ2-3, with TRBD2 matching 7 bases. CDR1 and CDR2 from the germline V gene are SGHTA and FQGNSA. This CDR3 has 16 residues. Trimming cost V 5 bases and J 5 bases; bases outside gene matches: 13. CDR3 region: CASSGSKERGLDTQYF. For the CDR3, the DNA is TGTGCCAGCAGCGGGTCGAAGGAGCGGGGATTAGATACGCAGTATTTT.

This clonotype has just a few counts. This chain joins TRBV7-2 and TRBJ1-5; the D is unclear. Trimming took 2 bases from V and 4 from J, leaving 12 bases between them. The CDR3 loop spans 15 amino acids. Looked up from germline, CDR1 is SGHTA and CDR2 is FQGNSA. The CDR3 region has the DNA TGTGCCAGCAGCTTAAGCCTAGGAGAAAATCAGCCCCAGCATTTT. It specifies CASSLSLGENQPQHF.

The chain employs TRBV20-1 and TRBJ2-3, with TRBD1 matching over 9 bases. Germline trimming cut 6 bases from V and 1 base from J; bases unmatched to any gene: 8. Looked up from germline, CDR1 is DFQATT and CDR2 is SNEGSKA (reference sequence). The CDR3 consists of 15 residues. Here the CDR3 reads CSAIGGQGRTDTQYF. CDR3 in DNA: TGCAGTGCCATCGGGGGACAGGGACGCACAGATACGCAGTATTTT.

The chain employs TRBV29-1 and TRBJ1-2, with D perhaps matching TRBD1 (5 bases). Germline assignment: CDR1 SQVTM and CDR2 ANQGSEA. CDR3 length equals 13 residues. V was shortened by 7 bases and J by 4 bases, with 16 bases between the two germline ends. The CDR3 region is CSAGGWDSYGYTF. The CDR3 DNA follows: TGCAGCGCCGGTGGGTGGGACTCCTATGGCTACACCTTC.

Only a few counts were recorded for this clonotype. J is TRBJ1-1 and V is TRBV10-3; maybe TRBD1 (5 bases). The germline V and J ends were trimmed by 11 bases and 4 bases, with 11 bases remaining between them. Germline V lookup: CDR1 ENHRY, CDR2 SYGVKD. The CDR3 spans 11 residues. This chain's CDR3 is CASGGITEAFF. CDR3 DNA sequence: TGTGCCTCGGGGGGGATCACTGAAGCTTTCTTT.

The table lists this clonotype with many counts. V and J are TRBV4-1 and TRBJ2-3; TRBD1 matches at 11 bases. The CDR3 length is 18 residues. V dropped 2 bases and J dropped 4; count of bases not matched to a gene: 11. Germline V gene sequence: CDR1 MGHRA, CDR2 YSYEKL. CDR3 DNA sequence: TGCGCCAGCAGCCAAAGCTTTTGGACAGGGGGCAAGTCAGATACGCAGTATTTT. Translated: CASSQSFWTGGKSDTQYF.

The chain has TRBV7-9 and TRBJ1-1, with TRBD1 identical over 10 bases. The trim removed 5 bases at V and 4 bases at J, leaving 7 bases unmatched. The germline CDR1 and CDR2 sequences are SEHNR and FQNEAQ (reference sequence). The CDR3 consists of 15 residues. CDR3 loop: CASSPGQGEGTEAFF. CDR3 nucleotide sequence: TGTGCCAGCAGCCCAGGACAGGGGGAGGGCACTGAAGCTTTCTTT.

The rearrangement links TRBV10-3 to TRBJ2-7; D uncertain. The CDR3 totals 11 residues. Germline-derived CDR1 and CDR2 are ENHRY and SYGVKD. Trimming removed 5 bases at V and 2 bases at J, with 4 bases between. The CDR3 DNA reads TGTGCCATCAGTAGAACCTACGAGCAGTACTTC. Its protein product is CAISRTYEQYF.

This clonotype was recorded many times. The chain employs TRBV7-9 and TRBJ1-5; perhaps TRBD1 as D (6 bases). Germline-derived CDR1 and CDR2 are SEHNR and FQNEAQ (reference sequence). The CDR3 runs 16 residues. V was pared by 5 bases and J by 3 bases, with 17 bases between. In nucleotides, the CDR3 is TGTGCCAGCAGCCCCGGGAGGGGGGTCAACAATCAGCCCCAGCATTTT. Translating gives CASSPGRGVNNQPQHF.